This TCR beta chain was sequenced during a study of blood T cell repertoires in COVID-19. Germline trimming cut 5 bases from V and 0 bases from J; bases unmatched to any gene: 5. Germline V gene data show CDR1 as SGHTA and CDR2 as FQGNSA. There are 15 residues in the CDR3. Assay used: immunoSEQ multiplex PCR; TCRdb lists only in-frame clones, some missing. Here the sample spans a few hundred thousand clones, roughly nine tenths being singletons. Each participant's cohort was designated according to participant-reported clinical history. Material: PBMCs or T cells enriched from blood (not recorded which). The chain recombines TRBV7-2 with TRBJ1-2; 8 bases line up with TRBD1. The clonotype comes from a woman in her fifties or sixties who had been exposed to COVID-19. In nucleotides, the CDR3 is TGTGCCAGCAGCCCCCAGGGACAGGCTAACTATGGCTACACCTTC. Protein sequence: CASSPQGQANYGYTF.